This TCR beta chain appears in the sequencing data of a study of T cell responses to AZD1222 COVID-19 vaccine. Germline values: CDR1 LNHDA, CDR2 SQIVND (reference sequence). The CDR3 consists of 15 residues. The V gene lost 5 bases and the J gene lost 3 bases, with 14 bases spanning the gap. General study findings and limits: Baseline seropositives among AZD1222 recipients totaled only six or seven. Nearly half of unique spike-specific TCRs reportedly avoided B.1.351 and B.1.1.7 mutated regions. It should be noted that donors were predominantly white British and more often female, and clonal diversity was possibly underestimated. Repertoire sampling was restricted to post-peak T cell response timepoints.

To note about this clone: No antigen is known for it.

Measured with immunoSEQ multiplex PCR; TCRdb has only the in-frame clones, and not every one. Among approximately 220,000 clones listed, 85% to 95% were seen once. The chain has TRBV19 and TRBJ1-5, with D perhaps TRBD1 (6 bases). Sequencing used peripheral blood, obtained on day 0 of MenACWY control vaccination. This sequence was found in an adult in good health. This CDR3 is CASSAPRDTNQPQHF. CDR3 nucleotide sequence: TGTGCCAGTAGTGCCCCCCGGGACACCAATCAGCCCCAGCATTTT.